Listed here is a single TCR beta chain. These data are taken from a study of glioma-infiltrating T cells after dendritic cell vaccination. The data were produced by immunoSEQ multiplex PCR, yet TCRdb's version contains in-frame clones alone and is incomplete. The sample has over 75,000 clones, 70% to 90% seen once. Time point described: after dendritic cell vaccination, including at tumor progression/relapse. Fresh-frozen tumor tissue and more than two years of survival data were available for all. This CDR3 comprises 16 residues. The germline V gene has CDR1 MDHEN and CDR2 SYDVKM. V trimming: 2 bases; J trimming: 3 bases; junction bases outside the gene matches: 0.

The TCR sequence derives from a human donor with glioblastoma. The V gene is TRBV28, the J gene TRBJ2-1, with 14 bases identical to TRBD2. This sample comprised blood, obtained after dendritic cell vaccination. CDR3 residues: CASSLGTSGGYNEQFF. CDR3 DNA sequence: TGTGCCAGCAGTTTAGGGACTAGCGGGGGCTACAATGAGCAGTTCTTC.